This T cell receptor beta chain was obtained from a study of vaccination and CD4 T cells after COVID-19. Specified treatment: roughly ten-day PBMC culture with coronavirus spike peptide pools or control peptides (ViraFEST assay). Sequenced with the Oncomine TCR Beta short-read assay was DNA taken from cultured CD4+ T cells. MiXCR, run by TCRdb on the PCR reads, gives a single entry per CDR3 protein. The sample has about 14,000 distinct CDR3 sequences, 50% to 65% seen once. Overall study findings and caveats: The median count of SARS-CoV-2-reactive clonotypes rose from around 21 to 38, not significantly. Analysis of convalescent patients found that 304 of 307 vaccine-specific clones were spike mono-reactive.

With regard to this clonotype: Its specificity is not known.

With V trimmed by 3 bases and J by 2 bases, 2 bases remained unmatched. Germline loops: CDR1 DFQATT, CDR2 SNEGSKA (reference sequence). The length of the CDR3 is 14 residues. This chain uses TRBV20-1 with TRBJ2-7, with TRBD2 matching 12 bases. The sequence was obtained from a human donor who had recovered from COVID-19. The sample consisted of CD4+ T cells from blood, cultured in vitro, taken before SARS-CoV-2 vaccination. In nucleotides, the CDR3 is TGCAGTGCTAGTAGGACTAGCGGGACCTACGAGCAGTACTTC. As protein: CSASRTSGTYEQYF.